These T cell receptor beta chains were read from a single sample in a study of PD-L1 blockade in urothelial cancer. TCRdb keeps only in-frame clones here, not all; method: immunoSEQ multiplex PCR. The repertoire holds about 52,000 clones, with around 80% as singletons. Sequencing used PBMCs, obtained around atezolizumab (anti-PD-L1) treatment. These receptors all come from a man between 70 and 80 years old with urothelial cancer. The CDR3 runs from the conserved cysteine through the conserved F or W. D genes are given only for firm matches.

v_call: TRBV7-6
d_call: TRBD2
j_call: TRBJ2-1
cdr3_aa: CASSLAGTSNEQFF

v_call: TRBV28
d_call: -
j_call: TRBJ1-5
cdr3_aa: CASSLLEGSQPQHF

v_call: TRBV5-3
d_call: TRBD2
j_call: TRBJ2-1
cdr3_aa: CARSLELGLAGVHGGNEQFF

v_call: TRBV5-1
d_call: TRBD1
j_call: TRBJ2-2
cdr3_aa: CASSLWGQTNTGELFF

v_call: TRBV9
d_call: TRBD1
j_call: TRBJ2-7
cdr3_aa: CASSLGQGPSYEQYF

v_call: TRBV29-1
d_call: -
j_call: TRBJ2-2
cdr3_aa: CSATWREDTGELFF

v_call: TRBV4-2
d_call: TRBD1
j_call: TRBJ1-6
cdr3_aa: CASSQDLTGGGSPLHF

v_call: TRBV11-1
d_call: TRBD1
j_call: TRBJ2-1
cdr3_aa: CASSSRDRVNEQFF

v_call: TRBV25-1
d_call: -
j_call: TRBJ2-7
cdr3_aa: CASSANQGYEQYF

v_call: TRBV15
d_call: TRBD1
j_call: TRBJ1-2
cdr3_aa: CATSRGRSQGAGYGYTF